This TCR beta chain was recovered during a study of T cell responses to AZD1222 COVID-19 vaccine. Study-wide points: Compared with day 0, the breadth and depth of the Spike-specific TCR repertoire rose significantly after two doses of AZD1222. Sampling that yielded the repertoires occurred only after the peak T cell response. Donors in the cohort were predominantly white British and more often female, and clonal diversity was possibly underestimated. Among vaccine-associated CD4 TCRs, coverage spanned spike, with dominance at 160-218 and 743-854.

Clones were read by immunoSEQ multiplex PCR, and TCRdb kept only the in-frame ones, dropping some. Found here are 150,000 or so clones, roughly 91% of them singletons; the top ten hold roughly 2%. A word on this clone: Its specificity is not known.

This CDR3 contains 18 residues. Germline assignment: CDR1 WNHNN and CDR2 SYGVQD (reference sequence). The V segment lost 8 bases and the J segment 1 base; nucleotides outside the gene matches: 16. Here the sequenced sample was peripheral blood, taken on day 0 of AZD1222 vaccination. V is TRBV10-1 and J is TRBJ2-2, with 7 nucleotides matching TRBD1. This receptor was obtained from an adult in good health. The CDR3 region has the DNA TGCGCCAGCCCTTTGACAGGGTCGGGTTTAAGGAACACCGGGGAGCTGTTTTTT. Its protein is CASPLTGSGLRNTGELFF.